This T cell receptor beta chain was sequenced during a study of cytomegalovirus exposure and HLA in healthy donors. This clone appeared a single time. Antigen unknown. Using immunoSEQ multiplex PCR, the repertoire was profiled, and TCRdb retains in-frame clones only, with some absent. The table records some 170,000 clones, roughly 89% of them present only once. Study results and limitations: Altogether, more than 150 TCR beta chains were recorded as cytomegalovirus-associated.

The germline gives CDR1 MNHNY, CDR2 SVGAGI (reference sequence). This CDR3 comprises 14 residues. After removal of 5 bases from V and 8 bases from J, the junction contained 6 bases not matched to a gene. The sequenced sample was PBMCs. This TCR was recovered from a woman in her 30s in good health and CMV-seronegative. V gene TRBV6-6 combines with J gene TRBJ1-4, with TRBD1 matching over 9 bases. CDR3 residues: CASSRDRAFEKLFF. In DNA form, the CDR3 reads TGTGCCAGCAGTCGGGACAGGGCCTTCGAAAAACTGTTTTTT.